This TCR beta chain came from a study of HIV-infected children after antiretroviral therapy interruption. Overall study context: Four children interrupted treatment; four stayed on continuous treatment. Interruption group median age about 9.8 years; continuous group 7 to 8 years. Interruption-arm samples span weeks 0, 12, interruption end (24 or 48), and about 3 years post-study.

This clonotype was counted ten times or more. Treatment specified: PENTA 11 planned treatment interruption arm or continuous ART arm. Only samples with at least 5 million viable PBMCs qualified. The germline V gene encodes CDR1 LGHDT and CDR2 YNNKEL (reference sequence). The J segment lost 3 bases and the V segment lost 3 bases, leaving 4 bases of the junction unmatched. CDR3 length: 17 amino acids. A 3' RACE protocol on RNA, with unique molecular identifiers, produced the TCR library. MiXCR, run by TCRdb on the 3' RACE reads, gives a single entry per CDR3 protein. This table holds about 83,000 distinct CDR3 sequences, roughly 6.7% found once.

The sequenced sample was CD45RA+ CD4+ T cells from PBMCs, pooled from several time points, obtained from a donor given antiretroviral therapy, either interrupted or continuous. The subset: naive CD4+ CD45RA+ CD45RO- T cells. This TCR was recovered from a pool of human donors with HIV. The chain has TRBV3-1 and TRBJ1-6, with 11 bases matching TRBD1. The CDR3 DNA follows: TGTGCCAGCAGCCACCCCGGGACAGGGGGCTATAATTCACCCCTCCACTTT. It codes for CASSHPGTGGYNSPLHF.